This entry lists 21 T cell receptor beta chains sequenced from one sample in a study of T cell responses to AZD1222 COVID-19 vaccine. TCRdb's table, derived via immunoSEQ multiplex PCR, lists solely in-frame clones and lacks some. The sample yields about 120,000 clones, around 92% seen once. The material was peripheral blood, obtained on day 0 of AZD1222 vaccination. The receptors here all came from an adult in good health.

This chain connects TRBV7-9 to TRBJ2-3, with TRBD2 as a possible D gene (7 bases). The V and J ends lost 5 bases and 0 bases respectively, with 33 bases between them. Germline CDR1 and CDR2: SEHNR and FQNEAQ (reference sequence). The CDR3 is 22 amino acids. In nucleotides, the CDR3 is TGTGCCAGCAGCAGCCTCTGGGGGGCAAACTACCGCGGGAGCACTAGCACAGATACGCAGTATTTT. It codes for CASSSLWGANYRGSTSTDTQYF.

The chain uses TRBV27 and TRBJ2-1; the D gene is possibly TRBD2 (6 bases). This CDR3 contains 16 residues. Germline CDR1 is MNHEY and CDR2 is SMNVEV (reference sequence). Trimming cost V 0 bases and J 3 bases, with 12 bases left between them. This CDR3 is CASSLSASVDYNEQFF. The CDR3 bases are TGTGCCAGCAGTTTATCGGCTAGCGTAGACTACAATGAGCAGTTCTTC.

The rearrangement joins TRBV11-2 to TRBJ1-5, with 8 bases that match TRBD1. Trimming took 7 bases from V and 1 from J; bases not matched to a gene: 0. This CDR3 has 13 amino acids. Germline V gene data show CDR1 as SGHAT and CDR2 as FQNNGV. The CDR3 DNA reads TGTGCCAGCACAGGGGGCAGCAATCAGCCCCAGCATTTT. Residues: CASTGGSNQPQHF.

The V gene is TRBV27, the J gene TRBJ2-1, with 13 bases fitting TRBD2. Germline V gene sequence: CDR1 MNHEY, CDR2 SMNVEV (reference sequence). This CDR3 contains 17 residues. V gave up 6 bases and J gave up 6 bases; unmatched junction bases: 11. The chain's CDR3 is CASSRTSGSLLINEQFF. The CDR3 region has the DNA TGTGCCAGCAGCCGGACTAGCGGGAGTCTACTCATCAATGAGCAGTTCTTC.

The chain joins TRBV6-5 to TRBJ1-1, with no clear D. Germline lookup yields CDR1 MNHEY and CDR2 SVGAGI. V shed 6 bases and J shed 4 bases, with 15 bases lying between them. This CDR3 region has 14 residues. The CDR3 sequence: CASRDGERATEAFF. The CDR3 nucleotides read TGTGCCAGCAGGGACGGGGAAAGGGCCACTGAAGCTTTCTTT.

The chain recombines TRBV27 with TRBJ2-1, with D maybe TRBD2 (5 bases). V lost 4 bases to trimming and J lost 0 bases, with 10 bases between them. From germline, CDR1 is MNHEY and CDR2 SMNVEV (reference sequence). This CDR3 has 15 residues. The CDR3 protein is CASSYVGSSYNEQFF. CDR3 DNA: TGTGCCAGCAGTTATGTAGGGAGCTCCTACAATGAGCAGTTCTTC.

The chain recombines TRBV9 with TRBJ2-1; D possibly corresponds to TRBD2 (5 bases). The length of the CDR3 is 15 residues. Germline V gene data show CDR1 as SGDLS and CDR2 as YYNGEE. Trimming removed 4 bases at V and 3 bases at J, with 14 bases between. CDR3 protein: CASSLTGIDYNEQFF. The DNA of the CDR3 is TGTGCCAGCAGCCTCACGGGGATCGACTACAATGAGCAGTTCTTC. Supplemented by reference TRBV9 and TRBJ2-1, the full variable domain reads DSGVTQTPKHLITATGQRVTLRCSPRSGDLSVYWYQQSLDQGLQFLIQYYNGEERAKGNILERFSAQQFPDLHSELNLSSLELGDSALYFCASSLTGIDYNEQFFGPGTRLTVL.

The chain carries TRBV19 and TRBJ1-1, with 11 bases aligning to TRBD1. Germline CDR1 LNHDA, CDR2 SQIVND (reference sequence). Unmatched junction bases numbered 5, after V lost 4 bases and J lost 4 bases. The CDR3 loop spans 15 amino acids. The CDR3 loop is CASSTGTGGITEAFF. As DNA, the CDR3 is TGTGCCAGTAGTACCGGGACAGGGGGTATCACTGAAGCTTTCTTT.

The chain has TRBV7-2 and TRBJ2-7; 7 bases map to TRBD1. Germline V lookup: CDR1 SGHTA, CDR2 FQGNSA. The CDR3 runs 16 residues. The V gene end was trimmed by 2 bases and the J gene end by 0 bases; junction bases not matched to a gene: 7. CDR3 sequence: CASSLLPSGGSYEQYF. The CDR3 DNA is TGTGCCAGCAGCTTACTCCCTTCAGGGGGCTCCTACGAGCAGTACTTC.

The chain is built from TRBV24-1 and TRBJ2-7, with TRBD1 as a possible D gene (6 bases). This CDR3 region has 14 residues. Germline CDR1 reads KGHDR; CDR2 reads SFDVKD. The V end was cut by 0 bases, the J end by 7 bases, with 12 bases between. The CDR3 DNA follows: TGTGCCACCAGTGATTTGGCGGCAGGGGAAGAGCAGTACTTC. It encodes CATSDLAAGEEQYF.

V and J are TRBV24-1 and TRBJ2-5; no reliable D call. V shed 1 base and J shed 1 base, with 6 bases lying between them. The CDR3 is made up of 14 amino acids. Germline loops: CDR1 KGHDR, CDR2 SFDVKD. CDR3 region: CATSDFPTQETQYF. For the CDR3, the DNA is TGTGCCACCAGTGATTTTCCCACCCAAGAGACCCAGTACTTC.

Worth noting for this clone: The sample holds other DNA sequences that translate to the same CDR3. The rearrangement joins TRBV27 to TRBJ2-7, with 8 bases fitting TRBD1. Per the germline V gene, CDR1 is MNHEY and CDR2 is SMNVEV (reference sequence). The CDR3 is 14 residues long. V lost 5 bases, J lost 10 bases, and 13 bases stayed unmatched. The CDR3 reads CASSPGTGGYEQYF. The CDR3 DNA follows: TGTGCCAGCAGTCCCGGGACAGGAGGATATGAACAGTACTTC.

This chain uses TRBV3-1 (or the pseudogene TRBV3-2) with TRBJ1-2; TRBD1 matches at 9 bases. The V and J ends lost 4 bases and 7 bases, in that order; junction bases with no gene match: 10. CDR3 size: 15 residues. Germline lookup yields CDR1 LGHDT and CDR2 YNNKEL (reference sequence). CDR3 residues: CASSPSVQGAFGYTF. CDR3 coding DNA: TGTGCCAGCAGCCCAAGCGTACAGGGGGCATTTGGCTACACCTTC.

The V gene is TRBV19, the J gene TRBJ2-7; a weak D match, TRBD2 (6 bases). Germline CDR1 is LNHDA and CDR2 is SQIVND (reference sequence). The germline V and J ends were trimmed by 7 bases and 6 bases, with 16 bases remaining between them. The CDR3 loop spans 13 amino acids. CDR3 loop: CASTSAGRVEQYF. The CDR3 DNA reads TGTGCCAGTACGTCCGCGGGGCGGGTCGAGCAGTACTTC.

This chain uses TRBV15 with TRBJ2-7; 9 bases map to TRBD2. The germline CDR1 and CDR2 sequences are LNHNV and YYDKDF (reference sequence). The CDR3 consists of 18 residues. Trimming took 0 bases from V and 4 from J; bases not matched to a gene: 13. The CDR3 sequence is CATSRDLASGANLYEQYF. The CDR3 bases are TGTGCCACCAGCAGAGATTTGGCTAGCGGGGCCAACCTGTACGAGCAGTACTTC.

The chain couples TRBV19 to TRBJ2-1; 8 bases align to TRBD1. Germline CDR1 LNHDA, CDR2 SQIVND (reference sequence). The CDR3 extends over 14 amino acids. Trimming removed 6 bases from V and 4 bases from J; junction bases left unmatched: 5. CDR3 bases: TGTGCCAGTAGCAGGGGGCACACTTACAATGAGCAGTTCTTC. As protein: CASSRGHTYNEQFF.

The chain combines TRBV30 with TRBJ2-7; a possible D gene is TRBD2 (5 bases). The CDR3 runs 12 residues. Germline V gene lookup returns CDR1 GTSNPN and CDR2 SVGIG (reference sequence). V was shortened by 3 bases and J by 3 bases, with 9 bases between the two germline ends. CDR3 nucleotide sequence: TGTGCCTGGAGAGGACGGGGCTACGAGCAGTACTTC. Its protein product is CAWRGRGYEQYF. The whole variable domain, filled in from reference TRBV30 and TRBJ2-7, reads SQTIHQWPATLVQPVGSPLSLECTVEGTSNPNLYWYRQAAGRGLQLLFYSVGIGQISSEVPQNLSASRPQDRQFILSSKKLLLSDSGFYLCAWRGRGYEQYFGPGTRLTVT.

The genes are TRBV3-1 (or the pseudogene TRBV3-2) and TRBJ2-7; D gene unclear. V was cut by 0 bases and J by 4 bases, with 10 bases left in between. CDR3 length: 14 amino acids. CDR1 and CDR2 from the germline V gene are LGHDT and YNNKEL (reference sequence). The CDR3 coding sequence is TGTGCCAGCAGCCAAGACGACATAACATACGAGCAGTACTTC. This translates into CASSQDDITYEQYF.

The V gene is TRBV28, the J gene TRBJ1-6, with D possibly being TRBD1 (6 bases). The CDR3 has 16 residues. From germline, CDR1 is MDHEN and CDR2 SYDVKM. Trimming removed 3 bases at V and 7 bases at J, with 16 bases between. The CDR3 bases are TGTGCCAGCAGTTTGTCTCGGGGGGCAGGGAATTCACCCCTCCACTTT. Protein sequence: CASSLSRGAGNSPLHF.

The chain links TRBV9 to TRBJ1-1; D is unclear. V dropped 0 bases and J dropped 2 bases, with 5 bases sitting between them. This CDR3 has 13 amino acids. Germline loops: CDR1 SGDLS, CDR2 YYNGEE. The CDR3, as DNA: TGTGCCAGCAGCGTAGCGGATAACACTGAAGCTTTCTTT. Residues: CASSVADNTEAFF.

The V gene is TRBV2, the J gene TRBJ2-1; 7 bases are shared with TRBD2. CDR3 length: 15 residues. Germline V CDR1 and CDR2: SNHLY, FYNNEI. V was pared by 8 bases and J by 5 bases, with 12 bases of the junction left unmatched. The CDR3 is CASALGRLRNNEQFF. The CDR3 DNA sequence: TGTGCCAGCGCCCTCGGGAGGCTCCGGAACAATGAGCAGTTCTTC. Full variable domain (outside the CDR3, taken from reference TRBV2 and TRBJ2-1): EPEVTQTPSHQVTQMGQEVILRCVPISNHLYFYWYRQILGQKVEFLVSFYNNEISEKSEIFDDQFSVERPDGSNFTLKIRSTKLEDSAMYFCASALGRLRNNEQFFGPGTRLTVL.